The subject of this entry is one T cell receptor beta chain. The source of the sample is a study of STAT5B mutations in CD4+ large granular lymphocyte leukemia. Study as a whole: Among healthy donors, a particular HLA allele went with more CDR3 'QG' motifs.

V lost 2 bases to trimming and J lost 5 bases, with 9 bases between them. The CDR3 runs to 14 residues. CDR1 and CDR2 (germline): MNHEY, SVGAGI. Clones were sequenced by immunoSEQ multiplex PCR, and TCRdb holds only the in-frame ones, with some missing. The table has fewer than 35,000 clones, around 71% seen once. This receptor was obtained from a human donor in good health. The sequenced material came from CD4+ T cells from blood buffy coats. V usage is TRBV6-5 and J usage is TRBJ2-2; no reliable D call. The CDR3 loop is CASSYLGATGELFF. CDR3 nucleotide sequence: TGTGCCAGCAGTTACCTCGGAGCGACCGGGGAGCTGTTTTTT.